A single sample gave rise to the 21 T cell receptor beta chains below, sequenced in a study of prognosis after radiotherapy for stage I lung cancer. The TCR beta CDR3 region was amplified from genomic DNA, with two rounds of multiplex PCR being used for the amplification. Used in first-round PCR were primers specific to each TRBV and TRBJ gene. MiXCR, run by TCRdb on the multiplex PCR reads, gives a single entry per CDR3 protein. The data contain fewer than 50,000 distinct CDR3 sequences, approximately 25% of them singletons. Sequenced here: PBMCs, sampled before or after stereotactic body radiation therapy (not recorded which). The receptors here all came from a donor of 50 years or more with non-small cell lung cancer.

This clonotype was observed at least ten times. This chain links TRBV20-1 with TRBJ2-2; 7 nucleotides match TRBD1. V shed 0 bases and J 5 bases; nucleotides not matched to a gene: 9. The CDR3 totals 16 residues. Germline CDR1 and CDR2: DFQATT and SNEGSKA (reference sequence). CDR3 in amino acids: CSARDLSRGRTGELFF. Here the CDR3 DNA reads TGCAGTGCTAGAGATCTTTCCAGGGGGAGAACCGGGGAGCTGTTTTTT.

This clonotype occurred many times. CDR3 region: CAISELLGGTGELFF. CDR3 in DNA: TGTGCCATCAGTGAGCTATTGGGAGGGACCGGGGAGCTGTTTTTT. V is TRBV10-3 and J is TRBJ2-2, with 7 bases that match TRBD2. CDR3 size: 15 residues. Looked up from germline, CDR1 is ENHRY and CDR2 is SYGVKD. J gave up 5 bases and V 2 bases, and 5 bases lay outside the gene matches.

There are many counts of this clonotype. The CDR3 DNA follows: TGTGCCAGTGGGGGTAATAACTATGGCTACACCTTC. Residues: CASGGNNYGYTF. The rearrangement uses TRBV19 and TRBJ1-2; TRBD1 might be the D (5 bases). CDR3 length: 12 residues. V shed 8 bases and J shed 1 base, with 8 bases lying between them. CDR1 is LNHDA and CDR2 is SQIVND in the germline V gene (reference sequence). The full variable domain, rest sourced from reference TRBV19 and TRBJ1-2, is DGGITQSPKYLFRKEGQNVTLSCEQNLNHDAMYWYRQDPGQGLRLIYYSQIVNDFQKGDIAEGYSVSREKKESFPLTVTSAQKNPTAFYLCASGGNNYGYTFGSGTRLTVV.

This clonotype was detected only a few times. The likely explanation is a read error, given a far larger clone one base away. CDR3 in amino acids: CASSYSARQGPYGQYF. CDR3 nucleotide sequence: TGTGCCAGCAGTTACTCCGCCCGACAGGGACCCTACGGGCAGTACTTC. The chain is built from TRBV6-2 or TRBV6-3 and TRBJ2-7; 7 nucleotides agree with TRBD1. CDR1 and CDR2 (germline): MNHEY, SVGEGT. This CDR3 region has 16 residues.

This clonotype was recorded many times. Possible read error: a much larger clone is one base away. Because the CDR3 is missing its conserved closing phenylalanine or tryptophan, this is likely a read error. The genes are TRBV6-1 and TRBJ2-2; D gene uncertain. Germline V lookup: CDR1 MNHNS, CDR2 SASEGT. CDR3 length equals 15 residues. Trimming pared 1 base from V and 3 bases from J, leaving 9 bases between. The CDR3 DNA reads TGTGCCAGCAGTGAAGTAGTGACCCACACCGGGGAGCTGTTTTGT. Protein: CASSEVVTHTGELFC.

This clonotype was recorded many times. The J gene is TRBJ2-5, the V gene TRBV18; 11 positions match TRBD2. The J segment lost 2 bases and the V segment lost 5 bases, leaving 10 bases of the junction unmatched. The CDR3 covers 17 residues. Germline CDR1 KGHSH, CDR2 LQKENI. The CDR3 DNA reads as TGTGCCAGCTCAATCGGGGCTAGCGGGAGGAATCAAGAGACCCAGTACTTC. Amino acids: CASSIGASGRNQETQYF. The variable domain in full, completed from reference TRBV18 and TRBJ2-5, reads NAGVMQNPRHLVRRRGQEARLRCSPMKGHSHVYWYRQLPEEGLKFMVYLQKENIIDESGMPKERFSAEFPKEGPSILRIQQVVRGDSAAYFCASSIGASGRNQETQYFGPGTRLLVL.

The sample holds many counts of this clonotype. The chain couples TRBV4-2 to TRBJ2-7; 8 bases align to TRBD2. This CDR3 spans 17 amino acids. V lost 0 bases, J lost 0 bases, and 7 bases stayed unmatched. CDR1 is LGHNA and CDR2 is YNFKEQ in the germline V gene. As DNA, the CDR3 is TGTGCCAGCAGCCAAGATGTTTCCGGGGGGGCCTCCTACGAGCAGTACTTC. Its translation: CASSQDVSGGASYEQYF.

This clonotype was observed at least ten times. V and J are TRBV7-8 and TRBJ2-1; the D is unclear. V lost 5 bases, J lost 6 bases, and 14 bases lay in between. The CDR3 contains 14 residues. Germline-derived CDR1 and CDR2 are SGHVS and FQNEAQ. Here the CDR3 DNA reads TGTGCCAGCAGCCTAATTATTTTTACCAATGAGCAGTTCTTC. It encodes CASSLIIFTNEQFF.

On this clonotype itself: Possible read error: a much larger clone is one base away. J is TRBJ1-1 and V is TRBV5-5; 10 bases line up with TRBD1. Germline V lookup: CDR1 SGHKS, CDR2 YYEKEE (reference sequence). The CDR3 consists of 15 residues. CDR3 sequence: CASSLEGQGNIEAFF. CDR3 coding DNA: TGTGCCAGCAGCTTGGAGGGACAGGGGAACATTGAAGCTTTCTTT.

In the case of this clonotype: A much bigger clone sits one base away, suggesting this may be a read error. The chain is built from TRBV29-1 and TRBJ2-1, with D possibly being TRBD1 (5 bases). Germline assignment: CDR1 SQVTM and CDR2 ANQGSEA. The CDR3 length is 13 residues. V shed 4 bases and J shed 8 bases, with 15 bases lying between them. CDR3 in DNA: TGCAGCGTTGCGAACAGGTTGGGCGATGAGCAGTTCTTC. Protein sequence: CSVANRLGDEQFF.

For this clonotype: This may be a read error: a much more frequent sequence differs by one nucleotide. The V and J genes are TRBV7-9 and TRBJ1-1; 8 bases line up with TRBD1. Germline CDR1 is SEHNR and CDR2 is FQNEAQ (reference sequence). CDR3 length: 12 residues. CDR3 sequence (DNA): TGTGCCAGCAGCTTTGGACAGGGAGAAGCTTCCTTT. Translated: CASSFGQGEASF.

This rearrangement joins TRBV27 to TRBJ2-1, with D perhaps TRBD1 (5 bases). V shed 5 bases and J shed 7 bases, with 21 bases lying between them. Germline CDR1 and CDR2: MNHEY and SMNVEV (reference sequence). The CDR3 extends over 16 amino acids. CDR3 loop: CASSLRTPMLGNEQFF. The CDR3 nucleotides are TGTGCCAGCAGTCTTAGGACACCTATGTTAGGGAATGAGCAGTTCTTC.

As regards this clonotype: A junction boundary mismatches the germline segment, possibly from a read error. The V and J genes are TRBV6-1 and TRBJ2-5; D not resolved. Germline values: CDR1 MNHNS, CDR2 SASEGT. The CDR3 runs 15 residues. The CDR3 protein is CASRPLGHFLETQYF. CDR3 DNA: TGTGCCAGCAGACCCCTTGGTCACTTCCTAGAGACACAGTACTTC.

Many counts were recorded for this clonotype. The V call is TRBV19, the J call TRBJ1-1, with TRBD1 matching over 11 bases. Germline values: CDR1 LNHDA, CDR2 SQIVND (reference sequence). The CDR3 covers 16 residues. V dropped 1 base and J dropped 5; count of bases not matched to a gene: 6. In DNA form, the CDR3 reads TGTGCCAGTAGTATAGTGGTCGGGACAGGGGGGACTGAAGCTTTCTTT. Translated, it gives CASSIVVGTGGTEAFF.

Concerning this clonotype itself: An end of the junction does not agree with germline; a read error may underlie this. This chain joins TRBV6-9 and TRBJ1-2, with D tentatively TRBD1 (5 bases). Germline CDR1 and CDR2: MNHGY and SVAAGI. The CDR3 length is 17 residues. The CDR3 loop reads CASSYVRSRDLTMGYTF. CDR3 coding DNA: TGTGCTAGCAGTTACGTGCGTAGTAGGGACCTTACTATGGGCTACACCTTC.

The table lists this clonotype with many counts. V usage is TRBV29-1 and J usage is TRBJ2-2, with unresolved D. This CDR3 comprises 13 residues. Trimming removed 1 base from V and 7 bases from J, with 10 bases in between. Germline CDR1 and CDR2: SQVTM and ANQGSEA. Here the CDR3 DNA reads TGCAGCGTTGAAGCCGCCGGCCTCGGGGAGCTGTTTTTT. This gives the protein CSVEAAGLGELFF.

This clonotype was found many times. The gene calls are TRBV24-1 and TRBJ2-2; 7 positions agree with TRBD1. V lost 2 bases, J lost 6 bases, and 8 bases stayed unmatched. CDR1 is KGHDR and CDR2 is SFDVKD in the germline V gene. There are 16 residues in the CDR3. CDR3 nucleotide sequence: TGTGCCACCAGTGATTCTAGTCGACAGGGCGCCGGGGAGCTGTTTTTT. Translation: CATSDSSRQGAGELFF.

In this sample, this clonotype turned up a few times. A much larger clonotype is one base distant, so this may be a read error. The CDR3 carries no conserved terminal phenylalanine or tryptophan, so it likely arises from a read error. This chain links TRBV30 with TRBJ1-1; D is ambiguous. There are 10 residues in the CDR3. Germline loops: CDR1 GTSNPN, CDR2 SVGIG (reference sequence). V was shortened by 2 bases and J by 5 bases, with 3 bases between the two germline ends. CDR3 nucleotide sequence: TGTGCCTGGAGTCGGACTGAAGCTTTCTCT. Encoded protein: CAWSRTEAFS.

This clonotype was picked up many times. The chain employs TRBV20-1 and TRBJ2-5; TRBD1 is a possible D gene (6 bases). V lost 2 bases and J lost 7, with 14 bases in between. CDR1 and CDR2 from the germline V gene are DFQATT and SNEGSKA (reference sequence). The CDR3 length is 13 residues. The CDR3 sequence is CSARSQGVGTQYF. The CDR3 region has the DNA TGCAGTGCTAGATCACAGGGAGTAGGGACCCAGTACTTC.

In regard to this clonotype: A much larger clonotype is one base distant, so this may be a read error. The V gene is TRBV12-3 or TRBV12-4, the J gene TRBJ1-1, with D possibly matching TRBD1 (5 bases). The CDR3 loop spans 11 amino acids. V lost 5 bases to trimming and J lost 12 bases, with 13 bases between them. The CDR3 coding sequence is TGTGCCAGCAGTGCTAGGTACAGGACTTTCTTT. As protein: CASSARYRTFF.

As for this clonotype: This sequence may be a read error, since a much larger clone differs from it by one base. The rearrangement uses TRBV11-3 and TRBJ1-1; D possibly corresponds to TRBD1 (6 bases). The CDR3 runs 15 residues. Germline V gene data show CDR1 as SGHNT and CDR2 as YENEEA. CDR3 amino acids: CASSLTTGGGTDAFF. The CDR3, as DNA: TGTGCCAGCAGCTTAACGACAGGCGGGGGCACTGATGCTTTCTTT.